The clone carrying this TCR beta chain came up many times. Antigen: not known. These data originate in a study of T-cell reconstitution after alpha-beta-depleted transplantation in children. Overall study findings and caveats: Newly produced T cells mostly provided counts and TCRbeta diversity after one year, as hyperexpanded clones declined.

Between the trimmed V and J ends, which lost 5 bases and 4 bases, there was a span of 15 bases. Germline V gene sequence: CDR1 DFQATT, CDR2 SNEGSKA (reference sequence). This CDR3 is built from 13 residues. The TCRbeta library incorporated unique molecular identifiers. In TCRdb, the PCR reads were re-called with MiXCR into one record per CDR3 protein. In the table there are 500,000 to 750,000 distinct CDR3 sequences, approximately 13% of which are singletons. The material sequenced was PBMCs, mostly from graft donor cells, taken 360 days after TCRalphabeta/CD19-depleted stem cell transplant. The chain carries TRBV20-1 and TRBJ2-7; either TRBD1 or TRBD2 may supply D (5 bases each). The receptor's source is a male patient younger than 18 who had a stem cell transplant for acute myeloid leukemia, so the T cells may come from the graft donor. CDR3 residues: CSAFTGTLYEQYF. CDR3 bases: TGCAGTGCTTTTACCGGGACCCTGTACGAGCAGTACTTC.